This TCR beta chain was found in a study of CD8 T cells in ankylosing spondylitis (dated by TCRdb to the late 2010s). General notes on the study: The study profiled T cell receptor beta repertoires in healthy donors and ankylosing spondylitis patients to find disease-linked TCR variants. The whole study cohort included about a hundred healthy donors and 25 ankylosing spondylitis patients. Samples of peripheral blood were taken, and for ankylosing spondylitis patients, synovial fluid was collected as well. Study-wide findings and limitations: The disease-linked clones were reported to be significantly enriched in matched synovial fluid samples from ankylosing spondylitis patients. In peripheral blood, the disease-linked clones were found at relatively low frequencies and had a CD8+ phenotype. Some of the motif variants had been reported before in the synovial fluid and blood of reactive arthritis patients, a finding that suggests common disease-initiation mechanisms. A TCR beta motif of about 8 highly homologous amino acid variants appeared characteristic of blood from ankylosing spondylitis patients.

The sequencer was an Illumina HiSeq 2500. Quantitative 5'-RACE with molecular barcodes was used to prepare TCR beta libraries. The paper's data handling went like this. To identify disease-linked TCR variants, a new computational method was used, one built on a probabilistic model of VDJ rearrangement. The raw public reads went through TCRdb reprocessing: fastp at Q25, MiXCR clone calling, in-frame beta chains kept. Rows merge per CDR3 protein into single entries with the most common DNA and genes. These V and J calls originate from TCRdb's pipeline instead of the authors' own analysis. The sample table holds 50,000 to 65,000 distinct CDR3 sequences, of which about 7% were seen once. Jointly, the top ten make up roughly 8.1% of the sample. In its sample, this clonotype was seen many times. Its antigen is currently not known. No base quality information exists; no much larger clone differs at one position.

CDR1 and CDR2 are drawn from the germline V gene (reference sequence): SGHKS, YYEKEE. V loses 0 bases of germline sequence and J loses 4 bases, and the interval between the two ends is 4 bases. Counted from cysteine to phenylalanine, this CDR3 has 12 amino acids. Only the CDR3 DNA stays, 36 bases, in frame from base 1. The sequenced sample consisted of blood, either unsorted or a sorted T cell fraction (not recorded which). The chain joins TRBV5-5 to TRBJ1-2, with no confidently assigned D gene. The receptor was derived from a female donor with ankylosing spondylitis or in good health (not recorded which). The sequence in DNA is TGTGCCAGCAGCTTGGCATCCTATGGCTACACCTTC. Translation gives CASSLASYGYTF.